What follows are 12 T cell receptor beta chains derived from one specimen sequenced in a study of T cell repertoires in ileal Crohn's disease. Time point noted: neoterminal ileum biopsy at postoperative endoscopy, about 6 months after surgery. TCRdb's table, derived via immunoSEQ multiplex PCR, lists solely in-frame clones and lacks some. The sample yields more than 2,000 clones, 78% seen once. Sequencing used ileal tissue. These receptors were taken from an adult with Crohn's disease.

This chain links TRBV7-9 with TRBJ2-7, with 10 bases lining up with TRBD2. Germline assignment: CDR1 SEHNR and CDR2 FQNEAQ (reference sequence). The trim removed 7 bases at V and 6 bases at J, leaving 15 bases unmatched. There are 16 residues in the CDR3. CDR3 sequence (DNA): TGTGCCAGCACTTCTCCAGGGCTAGCGGGAGCCCGCGAGCAGTACTTC. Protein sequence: CASTSPGLAGAREQYF.

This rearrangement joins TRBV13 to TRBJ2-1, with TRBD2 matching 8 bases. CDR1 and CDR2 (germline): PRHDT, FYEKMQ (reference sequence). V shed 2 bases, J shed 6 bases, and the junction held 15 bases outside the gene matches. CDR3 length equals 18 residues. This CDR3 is CASSLMAWREDHSNEQFF. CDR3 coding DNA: TGTGCCAGCAGCTTAATGGCCTGGCGGGAGGATCACTCCAATGAGCAGTTCTTC.

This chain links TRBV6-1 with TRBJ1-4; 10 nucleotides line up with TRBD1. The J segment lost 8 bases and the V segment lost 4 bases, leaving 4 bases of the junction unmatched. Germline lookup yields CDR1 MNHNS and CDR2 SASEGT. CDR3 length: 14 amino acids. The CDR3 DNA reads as TGTGCCAGCAGTGCGGGACAGGGGTGGGAAAAACTGTTTTTT. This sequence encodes CASSAGQGWEKLFF.

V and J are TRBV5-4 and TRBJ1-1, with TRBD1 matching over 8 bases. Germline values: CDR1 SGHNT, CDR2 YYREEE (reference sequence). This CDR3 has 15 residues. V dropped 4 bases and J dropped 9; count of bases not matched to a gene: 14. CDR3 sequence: CASSQGGQGALQAFF. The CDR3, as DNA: TGTGCCAGCAGCCAAGGAGGACAGGGCGCTTTGCAAGCTTTCTTT.

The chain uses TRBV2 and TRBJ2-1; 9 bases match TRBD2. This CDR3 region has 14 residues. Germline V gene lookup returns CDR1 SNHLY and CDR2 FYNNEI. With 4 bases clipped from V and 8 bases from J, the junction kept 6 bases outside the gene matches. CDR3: CASSALAGMDEQFF. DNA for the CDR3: TGTGCCAGCAGTGCGCTAGCGGGAATGGATGAGCAGTTCTTC. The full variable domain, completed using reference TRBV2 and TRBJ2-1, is EPEVTQTPSHQVTQMGQEVILRCVPISNHLYFYWYRQILGQKVEFLVSFYNNEISEKSEIFDDQFSVERPDGSNFTLKIRSTKLEDSAMYFCASSALAGMDEQFFGPGTRLTVL.

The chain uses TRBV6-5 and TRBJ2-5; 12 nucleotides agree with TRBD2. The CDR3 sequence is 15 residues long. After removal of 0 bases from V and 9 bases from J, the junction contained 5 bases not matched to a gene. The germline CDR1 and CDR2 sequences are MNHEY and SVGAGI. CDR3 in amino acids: CASSYSASGRAAQYF. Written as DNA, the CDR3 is TGTGCCAGCAGTTACTCGGCTAGCGGGAGGGCGGCCCAGTACTTC.

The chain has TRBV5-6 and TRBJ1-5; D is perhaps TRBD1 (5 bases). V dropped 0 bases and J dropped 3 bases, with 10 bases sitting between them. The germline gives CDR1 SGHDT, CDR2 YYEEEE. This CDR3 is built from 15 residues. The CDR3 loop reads CASSLGQGSNQPQHF. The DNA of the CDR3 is TGTGCCAGCAGCTTGGGGCAGGGATCCAATCAGCCCCAGCATTTT. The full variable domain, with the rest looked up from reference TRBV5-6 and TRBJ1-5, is DAGVTQSPTHLIKTRGQQVTLRCSPKSGHDTVSWYQQALGQGPQFIFQYYEEEERQRGNFPDRFSGHQFPNYSSELNVNALLLGDSALYLCASSLGQGSNQPQHFGDGTRLSIL.

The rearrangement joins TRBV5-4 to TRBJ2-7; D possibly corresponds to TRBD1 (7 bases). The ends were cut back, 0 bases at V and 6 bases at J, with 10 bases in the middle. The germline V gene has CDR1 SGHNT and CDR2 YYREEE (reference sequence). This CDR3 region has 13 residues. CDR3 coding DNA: TGTGCCAGCAGCTTGGACAGGGGAGGCGAGCAGTACTTC. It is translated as CASSLDRGGEQYF.

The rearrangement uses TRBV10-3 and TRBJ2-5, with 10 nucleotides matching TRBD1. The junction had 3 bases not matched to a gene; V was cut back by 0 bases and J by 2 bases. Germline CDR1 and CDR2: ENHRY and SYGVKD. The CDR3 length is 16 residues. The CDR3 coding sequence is TGTGCCATCAGTGAGTCGACAGGGGGCACGCAAGAGACCCAGTACTTC. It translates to CAISESTGGTQETQYF.

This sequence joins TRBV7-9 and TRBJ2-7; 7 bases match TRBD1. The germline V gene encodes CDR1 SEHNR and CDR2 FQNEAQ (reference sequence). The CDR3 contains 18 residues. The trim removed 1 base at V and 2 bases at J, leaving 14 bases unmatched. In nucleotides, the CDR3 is TGTGCCAGCAGCTTAGGGGGGAGATATGACAGGGAGACCTACGAGCAGTACTTC. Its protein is CASSLGGRYDRETYEQYF.

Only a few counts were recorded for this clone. The CDR3 nucleotides are TGTGCCAGCAGCTTATCATTGGGACTAGCGGAATACAATGAGCAGTTCTTC. It codes for CASSLSLGLAEYNEQFF. The gene calls are TRBV11-2 and TRBJ2-1, with 11 bases matching TRBD2. Germline loops: CDR1 SGHAT, CDR2 FQNNGV. CDR3 length: 17 amino acids. The junction had 7 bases not matched to a gene; V was cut back by 2 bases and J by 4 bases.

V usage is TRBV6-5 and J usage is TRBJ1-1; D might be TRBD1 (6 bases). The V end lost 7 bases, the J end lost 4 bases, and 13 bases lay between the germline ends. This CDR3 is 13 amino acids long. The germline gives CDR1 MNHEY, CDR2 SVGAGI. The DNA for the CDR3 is TGTGCCAGCATGGGGGCTTATGTCACTGAAGCTTTCTTT. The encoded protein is CASMGAYVTEAFF.